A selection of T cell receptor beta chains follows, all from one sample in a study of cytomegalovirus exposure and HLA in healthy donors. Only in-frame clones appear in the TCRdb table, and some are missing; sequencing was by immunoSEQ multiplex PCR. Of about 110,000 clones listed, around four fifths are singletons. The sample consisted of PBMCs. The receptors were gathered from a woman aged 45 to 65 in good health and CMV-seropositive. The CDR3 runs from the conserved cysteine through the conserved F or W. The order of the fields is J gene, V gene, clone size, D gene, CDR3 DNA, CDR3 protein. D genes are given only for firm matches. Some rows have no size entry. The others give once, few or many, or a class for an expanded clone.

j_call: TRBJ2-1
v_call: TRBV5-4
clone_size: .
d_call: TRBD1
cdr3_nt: TGTGCCAGCAGCGGAAAGTCGGGACAGGCGGACAATGAGCAGTTCTTC
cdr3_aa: CASSGKSGQADNEQFF

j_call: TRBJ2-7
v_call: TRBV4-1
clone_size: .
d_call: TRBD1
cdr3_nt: TGCGCCAGCAGCCACCCTGGACAGGGGGCCTACGAGCAGTACTTC
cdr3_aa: CASSHPGQGAYEQYF

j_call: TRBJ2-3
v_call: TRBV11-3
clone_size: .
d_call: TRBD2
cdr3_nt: TGTGCCAGCAGCCCAGCAGCGGGGGTCACAGATACGCAGTATTTT
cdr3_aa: CASSPAAGVTDTQYF

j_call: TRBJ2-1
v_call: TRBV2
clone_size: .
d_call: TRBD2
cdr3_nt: TGTGCCAGCGGGGGGTCCGGGACTAGCTTCTACAATGAGCAGTTCTTC
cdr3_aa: CASGGSGTSFYNEQFF

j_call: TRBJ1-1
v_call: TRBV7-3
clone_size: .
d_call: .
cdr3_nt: TGTGCCAGCAGCTTAAAGGGGCCCTTCAATTTGAACACTGAAGCTTTCTTT
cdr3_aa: CASSLKGPFNLNTEAFF

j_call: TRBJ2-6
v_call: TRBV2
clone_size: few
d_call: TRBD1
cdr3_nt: TGTGCCAGCATTAGGACAGGGCGAGCTCCTGGGGCCAACGTCCTGACTTTC
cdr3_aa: CASIRTGRAPGANVLTF

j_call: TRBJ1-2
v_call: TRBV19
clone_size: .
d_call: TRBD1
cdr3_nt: TGTGCCAGTCGGGACAGGGACGACGGCTACACCTTC
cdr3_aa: CASRDRDDGYTF

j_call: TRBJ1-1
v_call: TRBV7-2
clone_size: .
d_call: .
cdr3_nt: TGTGCCAGCAGCTTAGACAGCAACACTGAAGCTTTCTTT
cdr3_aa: CASSLDSNTEAFF

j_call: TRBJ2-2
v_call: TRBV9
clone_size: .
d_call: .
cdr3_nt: TGTGCCAGCAGCCCTAGGTCAGACTACACCGGGGAGCTGTTTTTT
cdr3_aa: CASSPRSDYTGELFF

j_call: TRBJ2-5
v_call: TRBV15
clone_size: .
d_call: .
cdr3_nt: TGTGCCACCAGCAGGCAGACTAGACGAGAGACCCAGTACTTC
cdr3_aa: CATSRQTRRETQYF